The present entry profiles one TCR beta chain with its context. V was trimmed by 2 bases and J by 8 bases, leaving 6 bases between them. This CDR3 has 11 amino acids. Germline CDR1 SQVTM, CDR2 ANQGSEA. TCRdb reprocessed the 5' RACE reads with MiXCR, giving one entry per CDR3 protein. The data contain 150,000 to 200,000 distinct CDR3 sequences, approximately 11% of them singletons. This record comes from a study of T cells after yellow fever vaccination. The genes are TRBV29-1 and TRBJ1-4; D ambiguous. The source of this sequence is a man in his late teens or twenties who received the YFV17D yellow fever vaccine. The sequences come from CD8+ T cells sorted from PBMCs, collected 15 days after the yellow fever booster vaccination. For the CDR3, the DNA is TGCAGCGTTGAACACGGAGAAAAACTGTTTTTT. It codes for CSVEHGEKLFF.